This T cell receptor beta chain was obtained from a study of neoadjuvant nivolumab and ipilimumab in lung cancer. TCRdb's copy holds only in-frame clones and misses some; the assay was immunoSEQ multiplex PCR. The sample lists 18,000 or so clones; roughly 80% were seen once. Trimming took 8 bases from V and 8 from J, leaving 18 bases between them. The CDR3 is 13 residues long. CDR1 is MNHEY and CDR2 is SVGAGI in the germline V gene. The starting material was tumor tissue, obtained after neoadjuvant nivolumab, alone or with ipilimumab, at or shortly before surgery. The clonotype comes from an adult with non-small cell lung cancer. This rearrangement joins TRBV6-5 to TRBJ1-2; the D gene is possibly TRBD1 (5 bases). CDR3 in amino acids: CASSPRVFYGYTF. CDR3 nucleotides: TGTGCCAGCTCCCCCAGGGTTTTTTACGGCTACACCTTC.